These 15 T cell receptor beta chains were sequenced from one sample in a study of human T cells and chemical hapten exposure. TCRdb re-called the RACE reads with MiXCR, one entry per CDR3 protein. Among some 150,000 distinct CDR3 sequences listed, 12% were seen once. Noted time point: patch test 2, 6 weeks after DPC sensitization. Treatment denoted: therapeutic diphenylcyclopropenone sensitization with weekly scalp DPC. Here the sequenced sample was whole blood, taken in connection with sensitization to the hapten diphenylcyclopropenone (DPC). These receptors all stem from a woman aged 45-59 years with alopecia areata. Some clones in this sample may be carry-over from other donors' samples.

The chain uses TRBV12-3 or TRBV12-4 and TRBJ2-7; 9 bases map to TRBD1. The CDR3 is 12 amino acids. The trim removed 9 bases at V and 0 bases at J, leaving 0 bases unmatched. DNA of the CDR3: TGTGCCAGGGGACAGGGCTCCTACGAGCAGTACTTC. Translated, it gives CARGQGSYEQYF.

This chain connects TRBV27 to TRBJ2-6; 7 bases are shared with TRBD1. Unmatched junction bases numbered 7, after V lost 8 bases and J lost 0 bases. The CDR3 extends over 16 amino acids. Germline CDR1 and CDR2: MNHEY and SMNVEV (reference sequence). CDR3 in DNA: TGTGCCAGCGGCGATCCAGGGGGCTCTGGGGCCAACGTCCTGACTTTC. Encoded protein: CASGDPGGSGANVLTF. Full variable domain (outside the CDR3, taken from reference TRBV27 and TRBJ2-6): EAQVTQNPRYLITVTGKKLTVTCSQNMNHEYMSWYRQDPGLGLRQIYYSMNVEVTDKGDVPEGYKVSRKEKRNFPLILESPSPNQTSLYFCASGDPGGSGANVLTFGAGSRLTVL.

This clonotype turned up a few times. The rearrangement uses TRBV27 and TRBJ2-7, with TRBD2 matching over 12 bases. This CDR3 has 14 amino acids. V was pared by 7 bases and J by 2 bases, with 3 bases of the junction left unmatched. Looked up from germline, CDR1 is MNHEY and CDR2 is SMNVEV (reference sequence). The CDR3 region is CASNPSGRAYEQYF. DNA of the CDR3: TGTGCCAGCAATCCTAGCGGGAGGGCCTACGAGCAGTACTTC.

There are a few counts of this clonotype. The rearrangement joins TRBV5-1 to TRBJ2-1, with 8 bases fitting TRBD2. The CDR3 contains 15 residues. From germline, CDR1 is SGHRS and CDR2 YFSETQ. Losses at the gene ends were 3 bases for V and 5 bases for J; bases not matched to a gene: 7. The CDR3 DNA reads as TGCGCCAGCAGCTCTCAACTAGCGGTTAACAATGAGCAGTTCTTC. Protein product: CASSSQLAVNNEQFF.

This clonotype was found many times. This chain uses TRBV7-2 with TRBJ2-1, with 7 nucleotides matching TRBD2. V was clipped by 7 bases and J by 6 bases; unmatched bases: 15. CDR3 length equals 16 residues. CDR1 SGHTA and CDR2 FQGNSA come from the germline V gene. The CDR3 DNA reads TGTGCCAGCAACCCACACATCAGGACTAGTTTCAATGAGCAGTTCTTC. Translation gives CASNPHIRTSFNEQFF.

This clonotype was recorded at least ten times. The chain uses TRBV7-2 and TRBJ2-3; possibly TRBD1 or TRBD2 for D (6 bases each). V was shortened by 1 base and J by 3 bases, with 20 bases between the two germline ends. The CDR3 is made up of 18 amino acids. CDR1 and CDR2 (germline): SGHTA, FQGNSA. This chain's CDR3 is CASSLDLLGGGATDTQYF. The CDR3 nucleotides read TGTGCCAGCAGCTTAGACCTCCTCGGGGGCGGGGCTACAGATACGCAGTATTTT.

The chain uses TRBV5-4 and TRBJ1-3, with D tentatively TRBD1 (5 bases). This CDR3 has 15 amino acids. Germline V CDR1 and CDR2: SGHNT, YYREEE (reference sequence). V lost 0 bases and J 2 bases, leaving 9 bases between the germline ends. The CDR3 coding sequence is TGTGCCAGCAGCTTGGGAGCCAGGGCTGGAAACACCATATATTTT. Encoded protein: CASSLGARAGNTIYF.

The chain couples TRBV20-1 to TRBJ2-1; tentatively, D is TRBD2 (6 bases). The CDR3 runs to 14 residues. The V end was cut by 2 bases, the J end by 2 bases, with 10 bases between. Germline CDR1 and CDR2: DFQATT and SNEGSKA (reference sequence). The CDR3 protein is CSARQGGPYNEQFF. Written as DNA, the CDR3 is TGCAGTGCTAGACAGGGAGGCCCCTACAATGAGCAGTTCTTC.

This clonotype was seen only a few times. The V gene is TRBV11-2, the J gene TRBJ2-4, with D possibly matching TRBD2 (5 bases). Trimming pared 0 bases from V and 0 bases from J, leaving 9 bases between. Germline CDR1 reads SGHAT; CDR2 reads FQNNGV. CDR3 length: 16 residues. CDR3 bases: TGTGCCAGCAGCTTAGAGGACGGACTAGCCAAAAACATTCAGTACTTC. The encoded protein is CASSLEDGLAKNIQYF. Using reference TRBV11-2 and TRBJ2-4 for the parts outside the CDR3, the full variable domain is EAGVAQSPRYKIIEKRQSVAFWCNPISGHATLYWYQQILGQGPKLLIQFQNNGVVDDSQLPKDRFSAERLKGVDSTLKIQPAKLEDSAVYLCASSLEDGLAKNIQYFGAGTRLSVL.

This chain connects TRBV20-1 to TRBJ2-7; TRBD2 might be the D (5 bases). The germline V gene has CDR1 DFQATT and CDR2 SNEGSKA (reference sequence). The CDR3 length is 14 residues. V lost 0 bases, J lost 6 bases, and 15 bases lay in between. The CDR3 sequence is CSARDLKPRAEQYF. CDR3 DNA: TGCAGTGCTAGAGATTTAAAACCGAGGGCCGAGCAGTACTTC.

This clonotype was detected ten times or more. This chain connects TRBV4-2 to TRBJ2-3; 11 bases fit TRBD2. Germline CDR1 is LGHNA and CDR2 is YNFKEQ. Losses at the gene ends were 6 bases for V and 2 bases for J; bases not matched to a gene: 10. The CDR3 is 17 residues long. CDR3 nucleotide sequence: TGTGCCAGCAGTCCGAGGGGGACTAGCGGCTACACAGATACGCAGTATTTT. It codes for CASSPRGTSGYTDTQYF.

This chain connects TRBV30 to TRBJ1-5; possible D gene TRBD1, 6 bases. The CDR3 runs to 14 residues. Germline V gene sequence: CDR1 GTSNPN, CDR2 SVGIG (reference sequence). Trimming took off 7 bases at V and 4 bases at J, with 17 bases between the two ends. The CDR3 bases are TGTGCCTTCTCGGGACACGGTATTAATCAGCCCCAGCATTTT. Translation gives CAFSGHGINQPQHF. Combining the CDR3 with reference TRBV30 and TRBJ1-5 gives the whole variable domain SQTIHQWPATLVQPVGSPLSLECTVEGTSNPNLYWYRQAAGRGLQLLFYSVGIGQISSEVPQNLSASRPQDRQFILSSKKLLLSDSGFYLCAFSGHGINQPQHFGDGTRLSIL.

This CDR3 is CASSRIQGALTGANVLTF. The CDR3 DNA reads as TGTGCCAGCAGCCGCATACAGGGGGCGCTCACTGGGGCCAACGTCCTGACTTTC. The genes are TRBV14 and TRBJ2-6, with 9 nucleotides matching TRBD1. The CDR3 contains 18 residues. Germline V gene lookup returns CDR1 SGHDN and CDR2 FVKESK. Trimming at V came to 4 bases and at J to 2 bases, leaving 9 bases not matched to a gene.

The sample holds a few counts of this clonotype. The genes are TRBV7-3 and TRBJ2-7, with D possibly being TRBD1 or TRBD2 (5 bases each). The V and J ends lost 8 bases and 7 bases respectively, with 15 bases between them. Germline V gene lookup returns CDR1 SGHTA and CDR2 FQGTGA. The CDR3 spans 12 residues. For the CDR3, the DNA is TGTGCCAGCTCGGGACCCACGGGGGAGCAGTACTTC. It yields the protein CASSGPTGEQYF.

This clonotype was seen ten or more times. The rearrangement uses TRBV12-3 or TRBV12-4 and TRBJ2-5; D not certain. V was trimmed by 4 bases and J by 0 bases, leaving 3 bases between them. The CDR3 contains 12 residues. Here the CDR3 DNA reads TGTGCCAGCAGTTGGGACCAAGAGACCCAGTACTTC. This codes for CASSWDQETQYF.